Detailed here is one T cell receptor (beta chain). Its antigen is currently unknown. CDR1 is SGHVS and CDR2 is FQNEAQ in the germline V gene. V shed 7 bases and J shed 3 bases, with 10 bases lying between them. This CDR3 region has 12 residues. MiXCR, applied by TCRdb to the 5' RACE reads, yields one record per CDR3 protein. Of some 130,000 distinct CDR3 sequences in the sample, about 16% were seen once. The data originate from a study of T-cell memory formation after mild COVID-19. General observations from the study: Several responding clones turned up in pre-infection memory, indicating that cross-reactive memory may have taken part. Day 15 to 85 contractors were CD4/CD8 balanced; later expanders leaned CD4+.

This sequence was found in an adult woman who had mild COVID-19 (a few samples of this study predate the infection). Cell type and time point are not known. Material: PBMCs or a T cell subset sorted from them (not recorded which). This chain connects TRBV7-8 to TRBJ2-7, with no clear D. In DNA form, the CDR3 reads TGTGCCAGCACCCGAACCCTCTACGAGCAGTACTTC. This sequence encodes CASTRTLYEQYF.